This T cell receptor (beta chain) was recovered during a study of beta chain features in type 1 diabetes. This CDR3 has 15 amino acids. V dropped 3 bases and J dropped 2 bases, with 13 bases sitting between them. The germline gives CDR1 SGHTA, CDR2 FQGNSA. What was sequenced were expressed TCRB transcripts, since all of the isolated RNA had been reverse transcribed. Here immunoSEQ multiplex PCR was the method, and the copy in TCRdb shows in-frame clones only, minus some. The profile covers around 430,000 clones, with around 28% appearing a single time and around 0.065% taken by the ten largest. This clonotype was obtained from a man between 18 and 29 years old in good health. The rearrangement joins TRBV7-2 to TRBJ1-1; D perhaps matches TRBD1 (5 bases). The sequencing input was naive CD4+ T cells from blood. The CDR3 loop reads CASSFSGTANTEAFF. The CDR3 coding sequence is TGTGCCAGCAGCTTCTCCGGGACGGCAAACACTGAAGCTTTCTTT.